Shown below are 10 T cell receptor beta chains from a single sample sequenced in a study of T cell responses to AZD1222 COVID-19 vaccine. Sequenced by immunoSEQ multiplex PCR; TCRdb stores in-frame clones only, minus some. The sample holds 100,000 to 150,000 clones, about 85% seen once. Specimen: peripheral blood, collected on day 0 of AZD1222 vaccination. The source of these receptors is an adult in good health.

The chain has TRBV5-5 and TRBJ1-2; 7 nucleotides line up with TRBD1. Germline loops: CDR1 SGHKS, CDR2 YYEKEE (reference sequence). CDR3 size: 16 residues. V dropped 0 bases and J dropped 5; count of bases not matched to a gene: 10. This chain's CDR3 is CASSLARGQGGYGYTF. In DNA form, the CDR3 reads TGTGCCAGCAGCTTGGCACGGGGGCAGGGGGGTTATGGCTACACCTTC. The entire variable domain, with the rest obtained from reference TRBV5-5 and TRBJ1-2, is as follows: DAGVTQSPTHLIKTRGQQVTLRCSPISGHKSVSWYQQVLGQGPQFIFQYYEKEERGRGNFPDRFSARQFPNYSSELNVNALLLGDSALYLCASSLARGQGGYGYTFGSGTRLTVV.

Details on this clone: Other nucleotide sequences in the sample specify the same CDR3. The gene calls are TRBV12-3 or TRBV12-4 and TRBJ2-3; D is tentatively TRBD1 or TRBD2 (5 bases each). Trimming pared 3 bases from V and 2 bases from J, leaving 6 bases between. The CDR3 length is 13 residues. The CDR3 region has the DNA TGTGCCAGCAGTTTCGGGGCCACAGATACGCAGTATTTT. Translated: CASSFGATDTQYF.

The CDR3 DNA reads TGTGCCAGCAACAAAGAGGAGGGAATAGTCGCTTTCTTT. This sequence encodes CASNKEEGIVAFF. The chain combines TRBV6-5 with TRBJ1-1; D unclear. The CDR3 has 13 amino acids. V lost 7 bases and J 11 bases, leaving 20 bases between the germline ends. Germline values: CDR1 MNHEY, CDR2 SVGAGI.

The chain couples TRBV3-1 (or the pseudogene TRBV3-2) to TRBJ1-3; D is undetermined. The germline V and J ends were trimmed by 4 bases and 2 bases, with 0 bases remaining between them. Germline assignment: CDR1 LGHDT and CDR2 YNNKEL (reference sequence). The CDR3 has 11 amino acids. This CDR3 reads CASSPGNTIYF. The CDR3 region has the DNA TGTGCCAGCAGCCCTGGAAACACCATATATTTT.

The rearrangement uses TRBV10-3 and TRBJ2-1; D is possibly TRBD2 (6 bases). Germline V gene sequence: CDR1 ENHRY, CDR2 SYGVKD. The CDR3 runs to 15 residues. V gave up 3 bases and J gave up 6 bases, with 15 bases separating them. CDR3 region: CAISEVVGGPNEQFF. CDR3 bases: TGTGCCATCAGTGAAGTCGTGGGAGGCCCCAATGAGCAGTTCTTC.

This chain joins TRBV7-3 and TRBJ1-4, with 10 bases aligning to TRBD1. With V trimmed by 5 bases and J by 4 bases, 4 bases remained unmatched. The CDR3 extends over 15 amino acids. The germline CDR1 and CDR2 sequences are SGHTA and FQGTGA. The CDR3 DNA is TGTGCCAGCAGCCTCGGACAGGGGGGTAATGAAAAACTGTTTTTT. Protein product: CASSLGQGGNEKLFF.

The chain is built from TRBV19 and TRBJ1-5, with 9 bases aligning to TRBD1. The CDR3 extends over 17 amino acids. CDR1 is LNHDA, CDR2 SQIVND, per germline (reference sequence). The J segment lost 6 bases and the V segment lost 5 bases, leaving 14 bases of the junction unmatched. DNA for the CDR3: TGTGCCAGTAGTTCACGACAGGACAGGGGCATACCTCAGCCCCAGCATTTT. Its translation is CASSSRQDRGIPQPQHF.

This clone has just a few counts. The rearrangement uses TRBV6-5 and TRBJ1-6, with no clear D. The CDR3 has 14 residues. Germline V CDR1 and CDR2: MNHEY, SVGAGI. With 10 bases removed from V and 3 bases from J, the gap between germline ends came to 13 bases. The CDR3 DNA reads as TGTGCCACCTTTATGCACGACTATAATTCACCCCTCCACTTT. This encodes CATFMHDYNSPLHF.

The V gene is TRBV2, the J gene TRBJ1-1; D unresolved. The CDR3 length is 11 residues. Germline V CDR1 and CDR2: SNHLY, FYNNEI. V shed 8 bases and J shed 3 bases, with 7 bases lying between them. The CDR3 DNA reads as TGTGCCAGCGGGGTCGACACTGAAGCTTTCTTT. Its translation is CASGVDTEAFF.

This clone was recorded once. This sequence joins TRBV4-2 and TRBJ2-7; no clear D gene. V lost 1 base to trimming and J lost 0 bases, with 10 bases between them. The CDR3 loop spans 15 amino acids. The germline V gene encodes CDR1 LGHNA and CDR2 YNFKEQ. CDR3 region: CASSQADRSSYEQYF. The CDR3 DNA is TGTGCCAGCAGCCAAGCTGACCGGAGCTCCTACGAGCAGTACTTC.